The clone carrying this T cell receptor (beta chain) was seen at least ten times. These data originate in a study of low-dose radiotherapy and immunotherapy resistance in tumors. Overall study: The regimen for patients comprised intravenous nivolumab 240 mg every two weeks plus intravenous ipilimumab 1 mg/kg every six weeks.

For amplifying TCRs, the PCR ran for 20 to 25 cycles with Phusion, which was used together with a constant-region primer and the adapter on the V primers. The mRNA which had been isolated was amplified by in vitro transcription. TCRdb re-derived calls from the reads in MiXCR, one entry per CDR3 protein. This sample has about 50,000 distinct CDR3 sequences, with roughly 12% found just once. This CDR3 spans 18 amino acids. V shed 5 bases and J 5 bases; nucleotides not matched to a gene: 13. CDR1 SGHVS and CDR2 FQNEAQ come from the germline V gene. Time point here: before trial treatment. The donors, trial participants, received nivolumab, ipilimumab, aspirin, low-dose cyclophosphamide and low-dose radiotherapy. Patients with advanced, tumor-infiltrating lymphocyte-negative solid tumors were eligible.

V and J are TRBV7-8 and TRBJ2-5; the match to TRBD2 covers 14 bases. The material sequenced was PBMCs, taken before treatment. This receptor was identified in a female donor with ovarian cancer. CDR3 sequence: CASSPLTGTSGSRETQYF. The CDR3 region has the DNA TGTGCCAGCAGCCCGTTAACCGGGACTAGCGGGAGTAGGGAGACCCAGTACTTC.